Shown below are 14 T cell receptor beta chains from a single sample sequenced in a study of blood T cell repertoires in COVID-19. Libraries were prepared by immunoSEQ multiplex PCR; TCRdb keeps only in-frame clonotypes and omits some of them. The repertoire includes around 300,000 clones, about nine tenths of them detected once, and 1% sits in the top ten. The sequencing sample was made of peripheral blood. The receptor source for this set is a man in his fifties with active or convalescent COVID-19.

The chain joins TRBV7-3 to TRBJ2-1; D may be TRBD1 (5 bases). Germline V CDR1 and CDR2: SGHTA, FQGTGA. This CDR3 comprises 13 residues. V dropped 4 bases and J dropped 5 bases, with 9 bases sitting between them. The chain's CDR3 is CASSSDRNNEQFF. In DNA, the CDR3 is TGTGCCAGCAGCTCTGACAGAAACAATGAGCAGTTCTTC.

J is TRBJ1-1 and V is TRBV19; 12 bases agree with TRBD1. Germline trimming cut 10 bases from V and 6 bases from J; bases unmatched to any gene: 12. Germline V lookup: CDR1 LNHDA, CDR2 SQIVND (reference sequence). The CDR3 consists of 15 residues. The CDR3 DNA follows: TGTGCCACCTCACAGTGGGACAGGGGGCTTTCTGAAGCTTTCTTT. As protein: CATSQWDRGLSEAFF. Using reference TRBV19 and TRBJ1-1 for the parts outside the CDR3, the full variable domain is DGGITQSPKYLFRKEGQNVTLSCEQNLNHDAMYWYRQDPGQGLRLIYYSQIVNDFQKGDIAEGYSVSREKKESFPLTVTSAQKNPTAFYLCATSQWDRGLSEAFFGQGTRLTVV.

This chain connects TRBV6-5 to TRBJ1-2; D remains ambiguous. The CDR3 runs to 14 residues. In germline, CDR1 is MNHEY, CDR2 SVGAGI. Trimming removed 4 bases at V and 5 bases at J, with 14 bases between. The CDR3, as DNA: TGTGCCAGCAGTTCCCCCTTAGTGGAGTATGGCTACACCTTC. Translating it yields CASSSPLVEYGYTF.

This chain joins TRBV15 and TRBJ1-1; 7 nucleotides agree with TRBD1. CDR1 and CDR2 from the germline V gene are LNHNV and YYDKDF (reference sequence). The V gene end was trimmed by 2 bases and the J gene end by 3 bases; junction bases not matched to a gene: 3. The length of the CDR3 is 14 residues. The CDR3 is CATSRQGEDTEAFF. CDR3 DNA sequence: TGTGCCACCAGCAGACAGGGGGAAGACACTGAAGCTTTCTTT.

This clone showed up just a few times. The chain carries TRBV4-1 and TRBJ1-4; D remains ambiguous. The V end was cut by 0 bases, the J end by 12 bases, with 14 bases between. Germline CDR1 reads MGHRA; CDR2 reads YSYEKL. The CDR3 runs to 14 residues. The CDR3 DNA follows: TGCGCCAGCAGCCAAGAAGCCCCTCGAGGAGAACTGTTTTTT. Protein product: CASSQEAPRGELFF.

The chain combines TRBV28 with TRBJ1-5; possibly TRBD1 for D (6 bases). The CDR3 is 14 amino acids. Germline values: CDR1 MDHEN, CDR2 SYDVKM. The ends were cut back, 3 bases at V and 7 bases at J, with 13 bases in the middle. In DNA, the CDR3 is TGTGCCAGCAGTTTGTCAGGGACAATCCAGCCCCAGCATTTT. Protein: CASSLSGTIQPQHF.

The chain has TRBV30 and TRBJ2-3; D perhaps matches TRBD1 (7 bases). This CDR3 region has 14 residues. Germline V gene sequence: CDR1 GTSNPN, CDR2 SVGIG (reference sequence). Between the trimmed V and J ends, which lost 3 bases and 4 bases, there was a span of 14 bases. CDR3 region: CAWRTGTGADTQYF. Here the CDR3 DNA reads TGTGCCTGGAGGACAGGGACGGGGGCAGATACGCAGTATTTT.

This chain connects TRBV7-3 to TRBJ1-1; no firm D call. Trimming removed 4 bases at V and 0 bases at J, with 9 bases between. Looked up from germline, CDR1 is SGHTA and CDR2 is FQGTGA. This CDR3 contains 14 residues. CDR3 amino acids: CASSSNEVNTEAFF. CDR3 nucleotide sequence: TGTGCCAGCAGCTCAAACGAGGTGAACACTGAAGCTTTCTTT.

This clone was picked up a small number of times. The chain employs TRBV6-6 and TRBJ1-2, with 7 bases aligning to TRBD1. The CDR3 sequence is 13 residues long. Germline V gene lookup returns CDR1 MNHNY and CDR2 SVGAGI (reference sequence). With 4 bases clipped from V and 3 bases from J, the junction kept 2 bases outside the gene matches. The CDR3 DNA is TGTGCCAGCAGTTCAGGGGGTGACTATGGCTACACCTTC. This codes for CASSSGGDYGYTF.

The rearrangement joins TRBV5-6 to TRBJ1-5; 9 bases agree with TRBD1. CDR1 SGHDT and CDR2 YYEEEE come from the germline V gene. With 4 bases clipped from V and 4 bases from J, the junction kept 6 bases outside the gene matches. This CDR3 is 15 amino acids long. Here the CDR3 reads CASSLAGTGNQPQHF. For the CDR3, the DNA is TGTGCCAGCAGCCTTGCCGGGACAGGGAATCAGCCCCAGCATTTT. The full variable domain, its missing parts supplied by reference TRBV5-6 and TRBJ1-5, is DAGVTQSPTHLIKTRGQQVTLRCSPKSGHDTVSWYQQALGQGPQFIFQYYEEEERQRGNFPDRFSGHQFPNYSSELNVNALLLGDSALYLCASSLAGTGNQPQHFGDGTRLSIL.

V is TRBV6-5 and J is TRBJ2-1; 9 bases fit TRBD1. From germline, CDR1 is MNHEY and CDR2 SVGAGI. The CDR3 has 15 amino acids. J was trimmed by 7 bases and V by 6 bases; bases with no gene match: 10. The CDR3 DNA reads as TGTGCCAGCAGCTGGGGACAGGGCGTAAGGAATGAGCAGTTCTTC. As protein: CASSWGQGVRNEQFF.

This sequence joins TRBV3-1 (or the pseudogene TRBV3-2) and TRBJ1-4; D gene ambiguous. V lost 3 bases and J 3 bases, leaving 23 bases between the germline ends. The CDR3 is 19 amino acids. From germline, CDR1 is LGHDT and CDR2 YNNKEL (reference sequence). The CDR3 DNA is TGTGCCAGCAGCCACCGCGGGTCCTCATCGATCGGAGCTAATGAAAAACTGTTTTTT. Translated: CASSHRGSSSIGANEKLFF.

The genes are TRBV11-2 and TRBJ1-1; D gene uncertain. Germline values: CDR1 SGHAT, CDR2 FQNNGV. The CDR3 covers 13 residues. V lost 11 bases to trimming and J lost 3 bases, with 16 bases between them. CDR3 DNA sequence: TGTGCCTCAGCTAAGGGAGAGGACACTGAAGCTTTCTTT. This translates into CASAKGEDTEAFF.

The V call is TRBV7-9, the J call TRBJ2-5, with 9 bases matching TRBD2. The CDR3 covers 16 residues. Germline lookup yields CDR1 SEHNR and CDR2 FQNEAQ (reference sequence). V lost 1 base and J lost 2; bases outside the gene matches: 5. CDR3 sequence: CASSLVGLATQETQYF. CDR3 bases: TGTGCCAGCAGCTTAGTGGGACTAGCCACGCAAGAGACCCAGTACTTC. Full variable domain (outside the CDR3, taken from reference TRBV7-9 and TRBJ2-5): DTGVSQNPRHKITKRGQNVTFRCDPISEHNRLYWYRQTLGQGPEFLTYFQNEAQLEKSRLLSDRFSAERPKGSFSTLEIQRTEQGDSAMYLCASSLVGLATQETQYFGPGTRLLVL.